This T cell receptor (beta chain) was captured in a study of cytomegalovirus exposure and HLA in healthy donors. Separate from the approximately 670-subject first cohort was the roughly 130-subject validation cohort, to which the donors belonged. Germline CDR1 reads LGHNT; CDR2 reads FRNRAP. V lost 1 base to trimming and J lost 5 bases, with 14 bases between them. This CDR3 comprises 15 residues. The assay was immunoSEQ multiplex PCR, and TCRdb's table has in-frame clones only and misses some. Seen here are some 45,000 clones, roughly 90% observed once, and the top ten hold over 5%. This receptor was identified in a man younger than 35 in good health and CMV-seronegative. The chain couples TRBV12-5 to TRBJ2-5, with D tentatively TRBD1 (6 bases). Sequencing was done on a sample of PBMCs. In DNA form, the CDR3 reads TGTGCTAGTGGTTTGGGGGGGCCGGTGGGGGAGACCCAGTACTTC. Protein: CASGLGGPVGETQYF.